Listed below are T cell receptor beta chains from one sample, sequenced in a study of T cell responses to AZD1222 COVID-19 vaccine. Sequenced by immunoSEQ multiplex PCR; TCRdb stores in-frame clones only, minus some. The sample records under 150,000 clones, about 93% being singletons. The material sequenced was peripheral blood, taken on day 0 of AZD1222 vaccination. Receptor source: an adult in good health. Each CDR3 is given with its conserved first and last residue. A D gene is named only where the DNA matches it firmly. Clone size is shown for a subset of rows, as once, few, many or a class of expanded clone.

TRBJ2-3,-,TRBV4-3,-,TGCGCCAGCAGCCAAGATTTAAGGGGCCTCAGCACAGATACGCAGTATTTT,CASSQDLRGLSTDTQYF
TRBJ2-1,-,TRBV9,TRBD2,TGTGCCAGCAGCCCTGCGGGAGCTGGTGGAAATGAGCAGTTCTTC,CASSPAGAGGNEQFF
TRBJ1-2,-,TRBV25-1,-,TGTGCCAGCAGTGTGCATTTAGGGACGAACTATGGCTACACCTTC,CASSVHLGTNYGYTF
TRBJ2-5,-,TRBV5-1,TRBD2,TGCGCCAGCAGCGAAGCGGGAGGAGCCCAGTACTTC,CASSEAGGAQYF
TRBJ2-1,-,TRBV5-1,TRBD1,TGCGCCAGCAGCTTGTCCGGGACAGGGGAGTTGAATGAGCAGTTCTTC,CASSLSGTGELNEQFF
TRBJ2-5,-,TRBV7-9,-,TGTGCCAGCAGCAAGTGGCCGGTAGGAGAGACCCAGTACTTC,CASSKWPVGETQYF
TRBJ1-2,-,TRBV4-3,TRBD1,TGCGCCAGCAGCCAAACAGGGGTATCTGGCTACACCTTC,CASSQTGVSGYTF
TRBJ2-3,-,TRBV19,-,TGTGCCAGTAGTATTCGAGGAGTTGGAGGGGCGGGAGATACGCAGTATTTT,CASSIRGVGGAGDTQYF
TRBJ2-1,-,TRBV10-2,-,TGCGCCAGCAGCTTTCAGACTGGCACTCTAATCGGGGAGCAGTTCTTC,CASSFQTGTLIGEQFF
TRBJ1-4,few,TRBV2,-,TGTGCCAGCAGTGGGGCCCGGGGAAAGGAAAAACTGTTTTTT,CASSGARGKEKLFF
TRBJ2-6,-,TRBV7-9,-,TGTGCCAGCAGCCATTCCCGAACCTCCGGGGCCAACGTCCTGACTTTC,CASSHSRTSGANVLTF
TRBJ1-5,-,TRBV28,TRBD1,TGTGCCAGCAGTTTGGCCACAGGGGCGCCCCAGCATTTT,CASSLATGAPQHF
TRBJ2-2,-,TRBV25-1,TRBD1,TGTGCCAGCAGTGCCGGGACAGGGAACACCGGGGAGCTGTTTTTT,CASSAGTGNTGELFF
TRBJ2-7,few,TRBV7-6,TRBD1,TGTGCCAGCAGCCGGGACAGACAAACAATCTACGAGCAGTACTTC,CASSRDRQTIYEQYF
TRBJ2-2,-,TRBV9,-,TGTGCCAGCAGCGTCGGGACACTTGCGAACACCGGGGAGCTGTTTTTT,CASSVGTLANTGELFF
TRBJ2-2,-,TRBV19,TRBD2,TGTGCCTCCCGGACTAGCGGGAACACCGGGGAGCTGTTTTTT,CASRTSGNTGELFF
TRBJ2-1,-,TRBV5-1,TRBD2,TGCGCCAGCAGCTTGAGTAGCGGGAGTCTCAATGAGCAGTTCTTC,CASSLSSGSLNEQFF
TRBJ2-7,-,TRBV24-1,-,TGTGCAACGAGGGTATGCTACGAGCAGTACTTC,CATRVCYEQYF
TRBJ2-1,-,TRBV24-1,-,TGTGCCACCAGTGGTGATTACAATGAGCAGTTCTTC,CATSGDYNEQFF
TRBJ1-2,once,TRBV11-2,-,TGTGCCAGCAGCTTAAACGCGTATGGCTACACCTTC,CASSLNAYGYTF